The rows below give T cell receptor beta chains drawn from one sample of a study of radiation and T cells in renal cell carcinoma. This table comes from immunoSEQ multiplex PCR, and its TCRdb copy is limited to in-frame clones, with some not included. The sample lists 70,000 to 95,000 clones, roughly four fifths occurring once. The source was blood, collected from a patient whose treatment included radiotherapy and nephrectomy. These receptors came from a man in his sixties with renal cell carcinoma. CDR3s include the opening cysteine and the closing phenylalanine or tryptophan. Each record gives: CDR3 protein, CDR3 DNA, clone size, D gene, J gene, V gene. D genes are given only for firm matches. Part of the rows lack a size; the others show once, few, many or a class for expanded clones.

CDR3aa: CSVDDDGITGELFF; CDR3nt: TGCAGCGTTGATGACGACGGGATCACCGGGGAGCTGTTTTTT; abundance: many; d_gene: -; j_gene: TRBJ2-2; v_gene: TRBV29-1
CDR3aa: CASSLGPGSYEQYF; CDR3nt: TGTGCCAGCAGCCTGGGCCCCGGCAGCTACGAGCAGTACTTC; abundance: once; d_gene: -; j_gene: TRBJ2-7; v_gene: TRBV7-2
CDR3aa: CASSLEGGRGNEQYF; CDR3nt: TGTGCCAGCAGCTTGGAGGGTGGGAGGGGTAACGAGCAGTACTTC; abundance: once; d_gene: TRBD2; j_gene: TRBJ2-7; v_gene: TRBV5-4
CDR3aa: CAWNLNRDTEAFF; CDR3nt: TGTGCCTGGAACCTGAACAGGGACACTGAAGCTTTCTTT; abundance: few; d_gene: -; j_gene: TRBJ1-1; v_gene: TRBV30
CDR3aa: CASSLVSLGEQYF; CDR3nt: TGTGCCAGCAGCTTGGTTAGTCTAGGAGAGCAGTACTTC; abundance: -; d_gene: -; j_gene: TRBJ2-7; v_gene: TRBV7-2
CDR3aa: CASSYGYGYTF; CDR3nt: TGTGCCAGCAGTTACGGGTACGGCTACACCTTC; abundance: -; d_gene: -; j_gene: TRBJ1-2; v_gene: TRBV28
CDR3aa: CASSQDGAGAPYEQYF; CDR3nt: TGTGCCAGCAGCCAAGACGGGGCAGGGGCCCCCTACGAGCAGTACTTC; abundance: -; d_gene: -; j_gene: TRBJ2-7; v_gene: TRBV7-2
CDR3aa: CASSLLQGPGYGYTF; CDR3nt: TGTGCCAGCAGCTTATTACAGGGACCGGGCTATGGCTACACCTTC; abundance: -; d_gene: -; j_gene: TRBJ1-2; v_gene: TRBV11-2
CDR3aa: CASTWGQGTTNEKLFF; CDR3nt: TGCGCCAGCACCTGGGGGCAGGGGACAACTAATGAAAAACTGTTTTTT; abundance: -; d_gene: -; j_gene: TRBJ1-4; v_gene: TRBV5-1
CDR3aa: CASSGSITNEQFF; CDR3nt: TGTGCCAGTAGCGGGAGTATCACCAATGAGCAGTTCTTC; abundance: once; d_gene: TRBD2; j_gene: TRBJ2-1; v_gene: TRBV11-3
CDR3aa: CASSWTGDGGYTF; CDR3nt: TGTGCCAGCAGCTGGACGGGGGATGGTGGCTACACCTTC; abundance: -; d_gene: -; j_gene: TRBJ1-2; v_gene: TRBV9
CDR3aa: CAISVGSGNTIYF; CDR3nt: TGTGCCATCAGTGTTGGGTCAGGAAACACCATATATTTT; abundance: -; d_gene: -; j_gene: TRBJ1-3; v_gene: TRBV10-3
CDR3aa: CAIMRGRTDYGYTF; CDR3nt: TGTGCCATCATGCGGGGGCGCACCGACTATGGCTACACCTTC; abundance: once; d_gene: -; j_gene: TRBJ1-2; v_gene: TRBV10-3
CDR3aa: CASSLAVGTTQYF; CDR3nt: TGCGCCAGCAGCTTGGCCGTTGGGACAACCCAGTACTTC; abundance: -; d_gene: -; j_gene: TRBJ2-5; v_gene: TRBV5-1
CDR3aa: CASRPADRGGNTIYF; CDR3nt: TGTGCCAGCCGACCCGCGGACAGGGGTGGAAACACCATATATTTT; abundance: -; d_gene: TRBD1; j_gene: TRBJ1-3; v_gene: TRBV19
CDR3aa: CASSVELGASPNYGYTF; CDR3nt: TGTGCCAGCAGCGTAGAATTAGGGGCGAGTCCCAACTATGGCTACACCTTC; abundance: -; d_gene: -; j_gene: TRBJ1-2; v_gene: TRBV9
CDR3aa: CASSVSGQETQYF; CDR3nt: TGTGCCAGCAGCGTTAGCGGGCAAGAGACCCAGTACTTC; abundance: -; d_gene: TRBD2; j_gene: TRBJ2-5; v_gene: TRBV9
CDR3aa: CASHLAGSTDTQYF; CDR3nt: TGTGCCAGCCATTTAGCGGGTAGCACAGATACGCAGTATTTT; abundance: -; d_gene: TRBD2; j_gene: TRBJ2-3; v_gene: TRBV18
CDR3aa: CASSQDLQGGNQPQHF; CDR3nt: TGTGCCAGCAGCCAAGATCTTCAGGGGGGAAATCAGCCCCAGCATTTT; abundance: -; d_gene: TRBD1; j_gene: TRBJ1-5; v_gene: TRBV4-2
CDR3aa: CASSLAGEPINEQFF; CDR3nt: TGTGCCAGCAGTTTAGCGGGGGAGCCTATCAATGAGCAGTTCTTC; abundance: once; d_gene: TRBD2; j_gene: TRBJ2-1; v_gene: TRBV28
CDR3aa: CASSQYQETQYF; CDR3nt: TGTGCCAGCAGTCAATACCAAGAGACCCAGTACTTC; abundance: -; d_gene: -; j_gene: TRBJ2-5; v_gene: TRBV11-1
CDR3aa: CASSITRGRGYTF; CDR3nt: TGTGCCAGTAGTATAACCCGAGGCCGTGGCTACACCTTC; abundance: -; d_gene: -; j_gene: TRBJ1-2; v_gene: TRBV19
CDR3aa: CASSPGGGNYGYTF; CDR3nt: TGTGCCAGCAGTCCCGGCGGAGGGAACTATGGCTACACCTTC; abundance: -; d_gene: -; j_gene: TRBJ1-2; v_gene: TRBV28
CDR3aa: CASTGLGVGELFF; CDR3nt: TGTGCCAGTACCGGGCTGGGGGTCGGGGAGCTGTTTTTT; abundance: -; d_gene: -; j_gene: TRBJ2-2; v_gene: TRBV19
CDR3aa: CASSLNSGNTIYF; CDR3nt: TGTGCCAGCAGTCTCAACTCTGGAAACACCATATATTTT; abundance: -; d_gene: -; j_gene: TRBJ1-3; v_gene: TRBV6-5
CDR3aa: CASSLQGEHTEAFF; CDR3nt: TGTGCCAGCAGCTTACAGGGCGAACACACTGAAGCTTTCTTT; abundance: -; d_gene: -; j_gene: TRBJ1-1; v_gene: TRBV11-3
CDR3aa: CASSPSRVAVSSGNTIYF; CDR3nt: TGTGCCAGCTCACCATCTCGCGTGGCAGTGAGCTCTGGAAACACCATATATTTT; abundance: -; d_gene: -; j_gene: TRBJ1-3; v_gene: TRBV18